This is a list of T cell receptor beta chains from one sample in a study of CD8 T cells in ankylosing spondylitis. TCRdb analysed the 5' RACE reads with MiXCR anew, one entry per CDR3 protein. The sample lists some 700,000 distinct CDR3 sequences, roughly 19% occurring once. Sequenced: blood, either unsorted or a sorted T cell fraction (not recorded which). These receptors originate from a male donor with ankylosing spondylitis. Both conserved end residues are part of each CDR3. Fields, in order: clone size, D gene, V gene, J gene, CDR3 DNA, CDR3 protein. A D gene is named only where the DNA matches it firmly. Where a row states a size, it is once, few, many or the class of an expanded clone; other rows omit it.

NA	TRBD2	TRBV29-1	TRBJ2-5	TGCAGCGTTGTGGGGGGGGGATGGGAGACCCAGTACTTC	CSVVGGGWETQYF
few	NA	TRBV4-3	TRBJ2-2	TGCGCCAGCAGCCAAGATAGGCCACTAGTAATCGGGGAGCTGTTTTTT	CASSQDRPLVIGELFF
few	TRBD2	TRBV20-1	TRBJ2-3	TGCAGTGCCATCAGCGGGGATGCGTCAGATACGCAGTATTTT	CSAISGDASDTQYF
NA	TRBD1	TRBV7-9	TRBJ1-1	TGTGCCAGCAGCCCCCTAGAGGGGGCCCACACTGAAGCTTTCTTT	CASSPLEGAHTEAFF
once	NA	TRBV6-4	TRBJ2-6	TGTGCCAGCAGTCCGACAGGAGACGGGGCCAACGTCCTGACTTTC	CASSPTGDGANVLTF
few	TRBD1	TRBV4-2	TRBJ1-1	TGTGCCAGCAGCCAGCAAGGACAGGCGAACACTGAAGCTTTCTTT	CASSQQGQANTEAFF
NA	TRBD2	TRBV3-1	TRBJ2-7	TGTGCCAGCAGCCAATTCTCCGGGGGGATGTACTTC	CASSQFSGGMYF
few	TRBD2	TRBV12-3/TRBV12-4	TRBJ2-1	TGTGCCAGCAGTTTCGGGGGGACTAGCGGCCGGAATGAGCAGTTCTTC	CASSFGGTSGRNEQFF
many	NA	TRBV29-1	TRBJ2-5	TGCAGCGTCGTCCCTACGGACAGCCAAGAGACCCAGTACTTC	CSVVPTDSQETQYF
NA	TRBD2	TRBV20-1	TRBJ2-1	TGCAGTGAGAAGGGACTAGCCCACAATGAGCAGTTCTTC	CSEKGLAHNEQFF
NA	NA	TRBV29-1	TRBJ2-7	TGCAGCGTTGATGAGGGCTTCCACGAGCAGTACTTC	CSVDEGFHEQYF
few	TRBD2	TRBV12-3/TRBV12-4	TRBJ2-2	TGTGCCAGCACCCGGGACAGGGTGAGGACTAGCGGGCTTACAGCGAACACCGGGGAGCTGTTTTTT	CASTRDRVRTSGLTANTGELFF
NA	TRBD1	TRBV10-2	TRBJ2-7	TGCGCCAGCAGTGAGTGGGGGACAGGGTTTGCCTACGAGCAGTACTTC	CASSEWGTGFAYEQYF
few	NA	TRBV7-3	TRBJ2-5	TGTGCCAGCAGCCGGGAGTCGAATTTGGGTATCCAAGAGACCCAGTACTTC	CASSRESNLGIQETQYF
NA	NA	TRBV15	TRBJ1-5	TGTGCCACCGCGTCCCAGCATTTT	CATASQHF
NA	TRBD1	TRBV5-5	TRBJ2-7	TGTGCCAGCAGTAAGCCGGGACAGGCCTATTACGAGCAGTACTTC	CASSKPGQAYYEQYF
NA	NA	TRBV6-4	TRBJ1-1	TGTGCCAGCAGTGACGGTCAGGGCCTCTGTGTTCAAATCATGAACACTGAAGCTTTCTTT	CASSDGQGLCVQIMNTEAFF
many	TRBD1	TRBV5-1	TRBJ1-6	TGCGCCAGCAGCAGACAGGGGGCGGATTCACCCCTCCACTTT	CASSRQGADSPLHF
few	TRBD2	TRBV6-5	TRBJ2-5	TGTGCCAGCAGTTACTCGAGACTAGCGGGAGTGGAGACCCAGTACTTC	CASSYSRLAGVETQYF
few	NA	TRBV5-1	TRBJ1-4	TGCGCCAGCAGCACCGCCCTTGTTGGAGTGGGTGAAAAACTGTTTTTT	CASSTALVGVGEKLFF
NA	TRBD1	TRBV10-3	TRBJ2-1	TGTGCCACCAGCGGGACAGGGGTGGACAATGAGCAGTTCTTC	CATSGTGVDNEQFF
NA	NA	TRBV7-9	TRBJ2-5	TGTGCCAGCAGCCCCACCGGTCGTTACCAAGAGACCCAGTACTTC	CASSPTGRYQETQYF
NA	TRBD1	TRBV12-3/TRBV12-4	TRBJ1-3	TGTGCCAGCAGTCCCGGGACAGAAAACACCATATATTTT	CASSPGTENTIYF
few	NA	TRBV20-1	TRBJ2-3	TGCAGTGCCCCTGGACAGACTAGCACAGATACGCAGTATTTT	CSAPGQTSTDTQYF
few	NA	TRBV27	TRBJ2-5	TGTGCCAGCAGTTTATTCGGCCCCCAAGAGACCCAGTACTTC	CASSLFGPQETQYF
many	NA	TRBV12-3/TRBV12-4	TRBJ2-5	TGTGCCAGCAGTTTTGTGGGTTCCACTCAAGAGACCCAGTACTTC	CASSFVGSTQETQYF
NA	NA	TRBV20-1	TRBJ1-2	TGCAGTGCCCCATCGCAGCCAAACTATGGCTACACCTTC	CSAPSQPNYGYTF
NA	TRBD2	TRBV6-2/TRBV6-3	TRBJ2-2	TGTGCCAGCATACGGGGGGACTACACCGGGGAGCTGTTTTTT	CASIRGDYTGELFF
NA	TRBD2	TRBV5-1	TRBJ2-7	TGCGCCAGCAGCTTGGCTGCGGGAGTGGACGAGCAGTACTTC	CASSLAAGVDEQYF
few	TRBD1	TRBV25-1	TRBJ1-4	TGTGCCAGCCGACAGGGAGTAGGCGAAAAACTGTTTTTT	CASRQGVGEKLFF
many	NA	TRBV5-6	TRBJ1-4	TGTGCCAGCGAGCGTGGAGCGATTGAAAAACTGTTTTTT	CASERGAIEKLFF
few	NA	TRBV24-1	TRBJ2-3	TGTGCCACCAGTGGCAGTCAACTAAGCACAGATACGCAGTATTTT	CATSGSQLSTDTQYF
NA	NA	TRBV7-9	TRBJ2-2	TGTGCCAGCAGCCAAAGGGTAACCGGGGAGCTGTTTTTT	CASSQRVTGELFF